A single sample gave rise to the 23 T cell receptor beta chains below, sequenced in a study of graft-versus-host responses after intestinal transplantation. Clones were read by immunoSEQ multiplex PCR, and TCRdb kept only the in-frame ones, dropping some. The sample lists 15,000 to 20,000 clones, approximately 80% occurring once. Sequencing was performed on PBMCs, taken 14 days after transplant. These receptors all come from a human patient who received an intestinal transplant, so some T cells may come from the graft donor.

The J gene is TRBJ2-7, the V gene TRBV28, with 11 bases that match TRBD2. V lost 5 bases, J lost 5 bases, and 11 bases stayed unmatched. Germline V gene lookup returns CDR1 MDHEN and CDR2 SYDVKM. CDR3 length: 16 amino acids. In DNA, the CDR3 is TGTGCCAGCAGTCCGTTAGCGGGAGGGCTTTTCCACGAGCAGTACTTC. Its protein product is CASSPLAGGLFHEQYF.

The chain has TRBV13 and TRBJ2-7, with 7 nucleotides matching TRBD1. The germline gives CDR1 PRHDT, CDR2 FYEKMQ (reference sequence). Trimming removed 5 bases from V and 0 bases from J; junction bases left unmatched: 16. This CDR3 is 18 amino acids long. The CDR3 coding sequence is TGTGCCAGCAGCCCGAGGGGGCAGGGGACCGCGTTCTCCTACGAGCAGTACTTC. It encodes CASSPRGQGTAFSYEQYF.

V and J are TRBV19 and TRBJ2-1, with D hard to call. Trimming stripped 6 bases from V and 8 bases from J, with 14 bases between. The CDR3 runs to 13 residues. Germline CDR1 reads LNHDA; CDR2 reads SQIVND (reference sequence). CDR3 sequence (DNA): TGTGCCAGTAGGAGGAACACGGTATATGAGCAGTTCTTC. Amino acids: CASRRNTVYEQFF.

The chain is built from TRBV12-5 and TRBJ2-5, with 7 nucleotides matching TRBD1. V lost 6 bases, J lost 4 bases, and 11 bases stayed unmatched. Germline CDR1 and CDR2: LGHNT and FRNRAP. The CDR3 length is 15 residues. Here the CDR3 reads CASGPPGQWGETQYF. CDR3 nucleotides: TGTGCTAGTGGGCCGCCGGGACAGTGGGGAGAGACCCAGTACTTC.

This sequence joins TRBV30 and TRBJ2-3; D is possibly TRBD1 or TRBD2 (5 bases each). CDR1 and CDR2 from the germline V gene are GTSNPN and SVGIG (reference sequence). V shed 5 bases and J shed 1 base, with 13 bases lying between them. This CDR3 has 14 residues. CDR3 DNA: TGTGCCTGGGGGTGGGGGATGGGCACAGATACGCAGTATTTT. This sequence encodes CAWGWGMGTDTQYF.

The J gene is TRBJ1-1, the V gene TRBV19; D unclear. Germline CDR1 LNHDA, CDR2 SQIVND (reference sequence). This CDR3 has 16 residues. V gave up 1 base and J gave up 4 bases, with 16 bases separating them. The CDR3 loop is CASSIGRTAAGTEAFF. CDR3 nucleotides: TGTGCCAGTAGTATAGGACGGACGGCTGCGGGCACTGAAGCTTTCTTT. The variable domain in full, completed from reference TRBV19 and TRBJ1-1, reads DGGITQSPKYLFRKEGQNVTLSCEQNLNHDAMYWYRQDPGQGLRLIYYSQIVNDFQKGDIAEGYSVSREKKESFPLTVTSAQKNPTAFYLCASSIGRTAAGTEAFFGQGTRLTVV.

The rearrangement uses TRBV30 and TRBJ1-2; D perhaps matches TRBD1 (6 bases). V lost 3 bases and J lost 4, with 12 bases in between. CDR1 and CDR2 from the germline V gene are GTSNPN and SVGIG (reference sequence). The CDR3 is made up of 13 amino acids. The CDR3 loop is CAWRGRGPYGYTF. The CDR3 DNA is TGTGCCTGGAGGGGCAGGGGTCCCTATGGCTACACCTTC.

J is TRBJ2-7 and V is TRBV7-8; 7 bases line up with TRBD2. Germline V CDR1 and CDR2: SGHVS, FQNEAQ. The CDR3 is made up of 14 amino acids. Trimming cost V 3 bases and J 3 bases; bases outside gene matches: 5. DNA of the CDR3: TGTGCCAGCAGCTTTGAGCGGGATCTCTACGAGCAGTACTTC. As protein: CASSFERDLYEQYF.

A few counts support this clone. The rearrangement joins TRBV5-4 to TRBJ1-2; the D gene is possibly TRBD1 (5 bases). This CDR3 has 13 amino acids. The germline V gene encodes CDR1 SGHNT and CDR2 YYREEE (reference sequence). Trimming removed 0 bases from V and 5 bases from J, with 8 bases in between. The CDR3 reads CASSLGQQYGYTF. The CDR3 DNA reads TGTGCCAGCAGCTTGGGACAGCAGTATGGCTACACCTTC.

The chain joins TRBV2 to TRBJ2-1, with TRBD2 matching over 15 bases. Germline V gene sequence: CDR1 SNHLY, CDR2 FYNNEI. V lost 7 bases, J lost 15 bases, and 10 bases stayed unmatched. The length of the CDR3 is 14 residues. The CDR3 bases are TGTGCCAGCACCGCAGGACTAGCGGGGGGGCCTCTGTTCTTC. Its translation: CASTAGLAGGPLFF.

The chain links TRBV4-1 to TRBJ1-2, with D unresolved. The V and J ends lost 3 bases and 0 bases respectively, with 11 bases between them. The germline gives CDR1 MGHRA, CDR2 YSYEKL. This CDR3 spans 15 amino acids. The chain's CDR3 is CASSQITDPNYGYTF. The CDR3 nucleotides are TGCGCCAGCAGCCAGATCACAGACCCTAACTATGGCTACACCTTC.

This clone turned up a few times. The gene calls are TRBV15 and TRBJ1-2; D perhaps matches TRBD1 (6 bases). The V end was cut by 5 bases, the J end by 3 bases, with 19 bases between. The CDR3 sequence is 16 residues long. CDR1 is LNHNV, CDR2 YYDKDF, per germline (reference sequence). The CDR3 loop reads CATSGYAGGRDYGYTF. CDR3 coding DNA: TGTGCCACCAGCGGTTACGCCGGGGGCAGGGACTATGGCTACACCTTC.

This chain links TRBV4-2 with TRBJ2-1; TRBD2 agrees at 12 bases. The trim removed 4 bases at V and 10 bases at J, leaving 5 bases unmatched. Germline CDR1 is LGHNA and CDR2 is YNFKEQ. CDR3 length: 14 residues. The DNA of the CDR3 is TGTGCCAGCAGCCTCGAACTAGCGGGGGGAGAGCAGTTCTTC. This sequence encodes CASSLELAGGEQFF.

The CDR3 reads CSVEFRDRGPDTQYF. The CDR3 DNA reads as TGCAGCGTTGAATTCCGGGACAGGGGGCCAGATACGCAGTATTTT. The chain combines TRBV29-1 with TRBJ2-3, with 12 bases lining up with TRBD1. The CDR3 runs 15 residues. J gave up 4 bases and V 2 bases, and 4 bases lay outside the gene matches. Germline V CDR1 and CDR2: SQVTM, ANQGSEA.

The chain has TRBV7-9 and TRBJ2-1; a weak D match, TRBD2 (5 bases). The germline V gene has CDR1 SEHNR and CDR2 FQNEAQ (reference sequence). The CDR3 runs to 14 residues. V was trimmed by 2 bases and J by 8 bases, leaving 13 bases between them. Here the CDR3 reads CASSLHEGSDEQFF. CDR3 nucleotide sequence: TGTGCCAGCAGCTTACATGAAGGGAGCGATGAGCAGTTCTTC.

CDR3 residues: CATLGQGYEQYF. CDR3 DNA sequence: TGTGCCACCCTAGGACAGGGCTACGAGCAGTACTTC. The chain carries TRBV28 and TRBJ2-7, with 8 positions matching TRBD1. Trimming at V came to 10 bases and at J to 3 bases, leaving 5 bases not matched to a gene. Germline-derived CDR1 and CDR2 are MDHEN and SYDVKM. There are 12 residues in the CDR3. Variable domain in full (rest from reference TRBV28 and TRBJ2-7): DVKVTQSSRYLVKRTGEKVFLECVQDMDHENMFWYRQDPGLGLRLIYFSYDVKMKEKGDIPEGYSVSREKKERFSLILESASTNQTSMYLCATLGQGYEQYFGPGTRLTVT.

V usage is TRBV14 and J usage is TRBJ2-5; TRBD2 might be the D (5 bases). Per the germline V gene, CDR1 is SGHDN and CDR2 is FVKESK. Between the trimmed V and J ends, which lost 0 bases and 5 bases, there was a span of 19 bases. CDR3 length: 17 amino acids. This CDR3 is CASSQERRTPLGETQYF. DNA of the CDR3: TGTGCCAGCAGCCAAGAACGGCGGACTCCCCTTGGTGAGACCCAGTACTTC.

A single count supports this clone. This rearrangement joins TRBV11-3 to TRBJ2-5, with D possibly TRBD1 on 5 matching bases. Trimming cost V 4 bases and J 4 bases, with 16 bases left between them. CDR1 is SGHNT, CDR2 YENEEA, per germline. This CDR3 comprises 15 residues. Here the CDR3 DNA reads TGTGCCAGCAGCTCTTCTGGGGCCGACGGAGAGACCCAGTACTTC. This codes for CASSSSGADGETQYF.

The chain employs TRBV27 and TRBJ1-1; TRBD1 matches 7 bases. Unmatched junction bases numbered 8, after V lost 6 bases and J lost 10 bases. CDR3 size: 12 residues. Germline loops: CDR1 MNHEY, CDR2 SMNVEV (reference sequence). In DNA, the CDR3 is TGTGCCAGCAGGACAACAGGGGAGGGAGCTTTCTTT. Amino acids: CASRTTGEGAFF.

The J gene is TRBJ2-3, the V gene TRBV7-6; 7 bases match TRBD1. The CDR3 length is 14 residues. V was clipped by 0 bases and J by 5 bases; unmatched bases: 2. The germline CDR1 and CDR2 sequences are SGHVS and FNYEAQ. The CDR3, as DNA: TGTGCCAGCAGCTTAGCCCCAGGGGGAGATACGCAGTATTTT. Its translation: CASSLAPGGDTQYF.

This sequence joins TRBV18 and TRBJ2-3, with 8 nucleotides matching TRBD2. The germline V gene encodes CDR1 KGHSH and CDR2 LQKENI. J was trimmed by 2 bases and V by 3 bases; bases with no gene match: 7. The CDR3 is 16 amino acids. CDR3 in DNA: TGTGCCAGCTCACCTGATATAGCGGGAAACACAGATACGCAGTATTTT. It encodes CASSPDIAGNTDTQYF.

The J gene is TRBJ1-4, the V gene TRBV15, with TRBD1 identical over 9 bases. The CDR3 has 12 amino acids. CDR1 LNHNV and CDR2 YYDKDF come from the germline V gene (reference sequence). The V gene end was trimmed by 8 bases and the J gene end by 5 bases; junction bases not matched to a gene: 0. Written as DNA, the CDR3 is TGTGCCACCGGACAGGGGAATGAAAAACTGTTTTTT. Amino acids: CATGQGNEKLFF.

The J gene is TRBJ1-2, the V gene TRBV7-9; 7 nucleotides align to TRBD1. From germline, CDR1 is SEHNR and CDR2 FQNEAQ (reference sequence). CDR3 length: 14 amino acids. The V gene end was trimmed by 4 bases and the J gene end by 3 bases; junction bases not matched to a gene: 5. CDR3 in amino acids: CASSSGQSYYGYTF. CDR3 bases: TGTGCCAGCAGCTCGGGACAGTCATACTATGGCTACACCTTC.